The source of this T cell receptor (beta chain) is a study of cytomegalovirus exposure and HLA in healthy donors. Whole-study findings and limits: A few CMV-associated chains proved CMV antigen-specific in vitro. Most TCR sequences were seen very rarely across donors, but some public TCRs occurred in many. The authors listed 150 to 200 TCR beta chains as cytomegalovirus-associated. Reports showed the classifier diagnosing cytomegalovirus status with high specificity and sensitivity.

Of note for this clone: Its antigen is unknown.

The assay was immunoSEQ multiplex PCR, and TCRdb's table has in-frame clones only and misses some. Here the sample spans 150,000 to 200,000 clones, about 90% being singletons. Looked up from germline, CDR1 is SGHRS and CDR2 is YFSETQ. The ends were cut back, 4 bases at V and 4 bases at J, with 8 bases in the middle. CDR3 length: 12 residues. This TCR came from a woman in her late teens or twenties in good health and CMV-seropositive. The rearrangement links TRBV5-1 to TRBJ1-1; weak D call: TRBD1 (5 bases). Specimen: PBMCs. As DNA, the CDR3 is TGCGCCAGCAGCAAGGGGCTCACTGAAGCTTTCTTT. Translation gives CASSKGLTEAFF.